What follows is one T cell receptor (beta chain) and its context. This receptor's antigen is unknown. Within one base of it there is no much larger clone, and no base qualities were kept. Including cysteine and phenylalanine, the CDR3 has 20 amino acids. This entry keeps only the CDR3 DNA: 60 bases, framed from base 1. The germline V end is reduced by 3 bases and the J end by 0 bases; junction bases left unmatched: 11. The CDR1 and CDR2 encoded by the germline V gene are LGHNA and YSLEER. The data are from a study of shared clonotypes between healthy human individuals (dated by TCRdb to 2018 to 2020). Regarding the research as a whole: The cohort included a few men and a couple of women between 18 and 49 years of age. For each donor, CD4 naive and CD4 memory were each run on three plates, CD8 naive on two plates, and CD8 memory on one plate. Blood TCR repertoires of five healthy adults were deeply sequenced to estimate repertoire size and the extent of clonotype sharing between individuals. To increase sequencing depth and limit assay-specific biases, different laboratories used diverse techniques to prepare libraries and sequence TCR repertoires. Between about 0.94 and 8.9 billion PBMCs per donor were obtained by leukapheresis. What the authors observed across the whole study: Sampling was limited to blood, and TCR repertoires in tissue likely differ from TCR repertoires in blood. Across four donors, about 5.2% of naive CD4, approximately 3.6% of naive CD8, around 2.1% of memory CD4, and approximately 0.42% of memory CD8 clonotypes were shared. Compared with non-shared clonotypes, clonotypes shared by all four sorted-subset donors had higher generation probabilities. Pairwise subsampling indicated that sequencing depth was expected to affect the degree of clonotype sharing among donors. Even with the large sequencing depth, rarefaction of the sorted-subset datasets indicated that sequencing was incomplete. Because the study included only a small number of donors, the genetic and exposure-history diversity represented was limited. Larger estimated clonotype richness was generally found for naive subsets than for memory subsets.

Using the deep immunoSEQ assay, TCR CDR3 regions were amplified from genomic DNA by multiplex PCR. Extracted genomic DNA from each cell subset was distributed evenly across all wells of several immunoSEQ 96-well plates, and each plate was treated as a replicate. For sorted subsets, about 210 ng of genomic DNA, equivalent to around 30,000 T cell genomes, went into each replicate PCR. The purified libraries were quantified using a Qubit 3.0 fluorometer, sized with a Bioanalyzer 2100, and then quantified again using the KAPA Library Quantification kit. A separate single-read 150-cycle Illumina NextSeq 550 flow cell was used to sequence each immunoSEQ 96-well plate. As for how the authors treated the data: The immunoSEQ output contained only junctional sequences without quality scores, so filtering could not match that applied to full-length reads. Sequences were annotated with PyIR, a Python wrapper for IgBLAST v1.9, using IMGT germline references to assign V/J genes and CDR3. Reads were removed for weak V/J assignments (E-value above 1e-6), missing CDR3, stop codons, out-of-frame junctions, or ambiguous translated residues. V3J clonotypes were defined as sequences sharing an identical inferred V gene, J gene, and CDR3 amino acid sequence. Percentage overlap between repertoires was computed as shared unique clonotypes divided by the size of the smaller repertoire. Repertoire richness was assessed with RTK rarefaction, the Chao1 estimator, and Recon v2.1 estimates of unobserved clonotypes. Generation probabilities for all TCRbeta clonotypes obtained by the gDNA method from a handful of donors were computed using OLGA. Not all clones reach the TCRdb copy of this immuneACCESS table, which keeps in-frame sequences only. Checked studies attribute under half of the gap to unresolved V genes and leave the rest unexplained. V and J calls and clone size are given by that table; D and trimming were obtained from the DNA. The sample table lists just over 2,000,000 clones, about 95% of them with a count of one. 0.13% of the sample is held by the ten biggest clonotypes.

Donors were healthy HIV-negative adults with no recently reported acute infections or vaccinations. Every donor was a Caucasian adult residing in Nashville, Tennessee, USA. CD4+ T cells were enriched by magnetic negative selection, after which naive cells were positively selected on CD45RA and the negative fraction was taken as the memory subset. After blood collection by leukapheresis, PBMCs were isolated using Ficoll-Histopaque density gradient centrifugation and then cryopreserved in the vapor phase of liquid nitrogen. Analytical flow cytometry was used to check the purity and quantity of each magnetically sorted T cell population. From each sorted fraction, genomic DNA was isolated and quantified by UV absorbance on a Nanodrop 2000c.

The chain is encoded by TRBV4-3 joined to TRBJ2-3, with TRBD2 identical over 14 junction bases. Material: naive CD4+ T cells sorted from blood. The label giving this sample's cell subset or site can be read as: CD45RA+ positively selected. The sequence derives from a man aged 18 to 35 in good health. The DNA is as follows: TGCGCCAGCAGCCAGTGGAAACCGGGACTAGCGGGAGCCAGCACAGATACGCAGTATTTT. It encodes CASSQWKPGLAGASTDTQYF.